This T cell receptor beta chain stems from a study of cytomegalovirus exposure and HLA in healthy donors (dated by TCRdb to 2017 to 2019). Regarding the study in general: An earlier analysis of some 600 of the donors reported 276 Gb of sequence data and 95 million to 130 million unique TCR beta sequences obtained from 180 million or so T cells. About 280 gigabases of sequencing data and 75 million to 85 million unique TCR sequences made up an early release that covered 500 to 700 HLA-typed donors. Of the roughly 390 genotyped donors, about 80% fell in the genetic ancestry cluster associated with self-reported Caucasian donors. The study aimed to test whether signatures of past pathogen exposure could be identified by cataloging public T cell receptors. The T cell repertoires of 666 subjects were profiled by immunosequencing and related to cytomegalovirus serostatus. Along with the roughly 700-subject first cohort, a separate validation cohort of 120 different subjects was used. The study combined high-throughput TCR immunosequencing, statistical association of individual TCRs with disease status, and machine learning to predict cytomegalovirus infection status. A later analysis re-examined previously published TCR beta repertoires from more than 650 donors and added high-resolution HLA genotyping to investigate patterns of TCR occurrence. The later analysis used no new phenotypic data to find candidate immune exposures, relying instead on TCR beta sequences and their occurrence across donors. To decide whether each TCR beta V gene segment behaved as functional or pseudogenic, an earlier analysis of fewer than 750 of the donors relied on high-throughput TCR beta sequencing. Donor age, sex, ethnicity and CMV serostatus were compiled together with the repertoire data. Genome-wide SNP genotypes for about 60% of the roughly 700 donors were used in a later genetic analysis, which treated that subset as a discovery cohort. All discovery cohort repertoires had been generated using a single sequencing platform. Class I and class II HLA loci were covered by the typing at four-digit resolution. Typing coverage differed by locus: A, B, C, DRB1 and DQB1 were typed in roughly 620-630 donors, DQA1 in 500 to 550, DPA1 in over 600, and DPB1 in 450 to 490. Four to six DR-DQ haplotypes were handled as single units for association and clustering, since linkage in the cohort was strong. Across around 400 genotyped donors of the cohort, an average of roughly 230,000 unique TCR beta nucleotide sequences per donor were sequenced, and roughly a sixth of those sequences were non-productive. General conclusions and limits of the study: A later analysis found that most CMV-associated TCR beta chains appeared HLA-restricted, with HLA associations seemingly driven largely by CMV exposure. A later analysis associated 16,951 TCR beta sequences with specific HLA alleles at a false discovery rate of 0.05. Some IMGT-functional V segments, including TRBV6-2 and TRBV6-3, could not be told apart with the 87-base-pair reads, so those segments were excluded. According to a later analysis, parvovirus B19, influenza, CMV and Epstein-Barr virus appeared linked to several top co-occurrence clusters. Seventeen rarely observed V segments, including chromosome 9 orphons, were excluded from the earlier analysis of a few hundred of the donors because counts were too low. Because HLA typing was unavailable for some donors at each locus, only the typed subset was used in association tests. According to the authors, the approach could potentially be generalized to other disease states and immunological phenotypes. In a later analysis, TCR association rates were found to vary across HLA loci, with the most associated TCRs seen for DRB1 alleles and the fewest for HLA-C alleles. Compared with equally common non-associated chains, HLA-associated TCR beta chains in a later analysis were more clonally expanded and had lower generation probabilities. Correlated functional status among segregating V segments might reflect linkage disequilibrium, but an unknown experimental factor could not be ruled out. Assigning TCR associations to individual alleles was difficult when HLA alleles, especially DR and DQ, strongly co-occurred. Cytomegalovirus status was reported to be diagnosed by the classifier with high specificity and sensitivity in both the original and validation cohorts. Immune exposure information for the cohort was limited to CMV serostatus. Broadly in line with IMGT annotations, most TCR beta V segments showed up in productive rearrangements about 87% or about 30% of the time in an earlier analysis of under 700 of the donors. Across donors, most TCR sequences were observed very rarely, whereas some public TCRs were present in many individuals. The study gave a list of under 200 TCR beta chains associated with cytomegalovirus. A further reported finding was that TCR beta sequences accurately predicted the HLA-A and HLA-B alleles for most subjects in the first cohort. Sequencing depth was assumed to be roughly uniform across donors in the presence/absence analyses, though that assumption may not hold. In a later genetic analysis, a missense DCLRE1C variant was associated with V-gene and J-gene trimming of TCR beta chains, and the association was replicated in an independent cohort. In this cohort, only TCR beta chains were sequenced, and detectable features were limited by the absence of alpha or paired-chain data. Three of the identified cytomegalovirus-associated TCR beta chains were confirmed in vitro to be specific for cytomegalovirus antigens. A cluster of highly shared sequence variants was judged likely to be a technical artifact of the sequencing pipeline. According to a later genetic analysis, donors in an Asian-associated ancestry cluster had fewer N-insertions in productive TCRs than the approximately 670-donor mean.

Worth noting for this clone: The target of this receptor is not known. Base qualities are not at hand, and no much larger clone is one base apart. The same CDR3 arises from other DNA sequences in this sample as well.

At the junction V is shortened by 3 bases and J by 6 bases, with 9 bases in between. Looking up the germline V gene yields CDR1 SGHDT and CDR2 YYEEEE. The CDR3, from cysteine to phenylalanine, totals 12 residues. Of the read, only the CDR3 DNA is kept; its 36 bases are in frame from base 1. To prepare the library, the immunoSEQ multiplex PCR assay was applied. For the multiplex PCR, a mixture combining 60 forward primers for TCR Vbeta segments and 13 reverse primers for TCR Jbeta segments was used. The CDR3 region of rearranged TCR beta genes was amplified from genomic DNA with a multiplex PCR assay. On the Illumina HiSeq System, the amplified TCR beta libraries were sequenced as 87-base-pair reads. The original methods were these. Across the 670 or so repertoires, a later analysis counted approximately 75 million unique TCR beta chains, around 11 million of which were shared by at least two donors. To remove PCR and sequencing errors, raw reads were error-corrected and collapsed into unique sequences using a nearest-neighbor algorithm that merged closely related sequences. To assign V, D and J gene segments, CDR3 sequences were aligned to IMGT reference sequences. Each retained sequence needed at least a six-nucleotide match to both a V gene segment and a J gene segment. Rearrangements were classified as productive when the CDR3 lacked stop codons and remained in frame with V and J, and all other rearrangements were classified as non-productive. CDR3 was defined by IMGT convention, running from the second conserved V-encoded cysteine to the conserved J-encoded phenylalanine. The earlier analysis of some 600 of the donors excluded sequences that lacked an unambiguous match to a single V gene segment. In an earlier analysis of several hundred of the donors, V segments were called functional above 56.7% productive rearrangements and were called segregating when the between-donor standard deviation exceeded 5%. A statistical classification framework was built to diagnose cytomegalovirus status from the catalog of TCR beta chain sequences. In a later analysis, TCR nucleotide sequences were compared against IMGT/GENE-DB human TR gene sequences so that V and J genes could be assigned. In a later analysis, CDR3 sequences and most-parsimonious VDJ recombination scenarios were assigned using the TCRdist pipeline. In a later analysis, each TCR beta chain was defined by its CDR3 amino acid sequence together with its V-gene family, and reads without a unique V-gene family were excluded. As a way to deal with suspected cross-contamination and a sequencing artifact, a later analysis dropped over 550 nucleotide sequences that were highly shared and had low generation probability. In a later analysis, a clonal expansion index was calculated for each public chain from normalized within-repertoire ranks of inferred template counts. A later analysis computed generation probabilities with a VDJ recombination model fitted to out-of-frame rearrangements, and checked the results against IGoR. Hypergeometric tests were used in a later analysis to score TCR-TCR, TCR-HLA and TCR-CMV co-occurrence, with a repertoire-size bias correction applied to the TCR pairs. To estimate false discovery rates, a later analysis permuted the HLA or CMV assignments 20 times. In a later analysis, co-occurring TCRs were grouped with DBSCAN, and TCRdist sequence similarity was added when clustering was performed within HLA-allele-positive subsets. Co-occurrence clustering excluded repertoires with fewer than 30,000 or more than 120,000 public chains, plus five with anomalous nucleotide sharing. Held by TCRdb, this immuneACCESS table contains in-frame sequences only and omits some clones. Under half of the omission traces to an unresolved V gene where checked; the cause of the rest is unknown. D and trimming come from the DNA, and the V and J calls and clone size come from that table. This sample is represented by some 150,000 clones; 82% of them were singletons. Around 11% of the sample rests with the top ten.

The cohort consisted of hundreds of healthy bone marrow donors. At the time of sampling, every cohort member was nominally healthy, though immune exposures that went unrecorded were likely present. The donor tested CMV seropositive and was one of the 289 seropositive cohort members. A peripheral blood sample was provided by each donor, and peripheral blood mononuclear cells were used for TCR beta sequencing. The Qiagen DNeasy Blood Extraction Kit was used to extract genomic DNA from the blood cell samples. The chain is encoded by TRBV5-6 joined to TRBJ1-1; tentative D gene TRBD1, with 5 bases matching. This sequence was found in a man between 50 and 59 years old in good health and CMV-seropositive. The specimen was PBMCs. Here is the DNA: TGTGCCAGCAGCTACGACAGATCTGAAGCTTTCTTT. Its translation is CASSYDRSEAFF.